This T cell receptor beta chain was sequenced for a study of OX40 agonist ivuxolimab in advanced cancers. Some background on the complete study: Ivuxolimab, which targeted the costimulatory receptor OX40 (CD134), was an agonistic, fully human IgG2 monoclonal antibody. The monotherapy dose-escalation portion (N ≈ 57 patients) of the phase I ivuxolimab trial is reported in the paper. Patients were allowed to have had prior anti-PD-1, anti-PD-L1 or anti-CTLA-4 therapy, and about 40% of the dose-escalation patients had been treated with checkpoint inhibitors. Among the roughly 52 dose-escalation patients, roughly 20 had hepatocellular carcinoma, around 15 melanoma, 9 renal cell carcinoma and 9 head and neck cancer. Partial responses occurred in three dose-escalation patients, of whom one had hepatocellular carcinoma and two had cutaneous melanoma. In the dose-escalation cohort, around four fifths of patients were male, and the mean age was approximately 60 years, with a range of roughly 23 to 85. Peripheral TCRbeta sequencing was intended to test whether TCR sequence diversity was altered and clonal T-cell expansion was caused by ivuxolimab. Intravenous ivuxolimab was administered to patients every 2 weeks at six dose levels: 0.01, 0.1, 0.3, 1.5, 3 and 10 mg/kg. The investigation overall reported the following: After ivuxolimab, expanded clones were on average more numerous among CD8+ T cells than among CD4+ T cells. At doses of 0.1 to 3.0 mg/kg, clonal expansion of both CD4+ and CD8+ blood T cells was observed from baseline to week 6. In the 0.1-3.0 mg/kg groups, partial responders were among the patients with the lowest normalized peripheral clonal expansion, particularly in CD8+ T cells. Which antigens the clonally expanded peripheral T cells were specific for was not determined. Low levels of normalized T-cell clonal expansion were also seen in some patients who did not respond.

As regards this clone: The specificity of this receptor is unknown. Base quality data are lacking; no much larger clone is found one base away.

Genomic DNA was isolated from the sorted cells so that the TCRbeta CDR3 region could be sequenced. The immunoSEQ Assay was used for sequencing of TCRbeta CDR3 regions. What TCRdb holds here is the immuneACCESS table cut down to in-frame rearrangements. Part of the clones is not present; checked against another copy, under half of the missing clones reflect an unresolved V gene, and the others are unexplained. The sample includes roughly 10,000 clones, with more than 70% observed a single time. About 10% of the sample lies in the top ten. According to the germline V gene, CDR1 reads LGHNA and CDR2 reads YNFKEQ. From the cysteine through the phenylalanine, the CDR3 covers 14 amino acids. The only DNA kept is the CDR3, 42 bases in frame from the first base. Between the V and J ends, shortened by 4 bases and 1 base respectively, the junction contains 11 bases. The trial excluded patients who had a history of autoimmune disease or were on systemic immunosuppression. In every dose cohort, peripheral blood was drawn for TCR sequencing at baseline, cycle 4 day 1, and cycle 7 day 1. The samples were taken from a phase I, first-in-human, multicenter, open-label dose-escalation trial of ivuxolimab. The trial enrolled adults with locally advanced or metastatic head and neck squamous cell, hepatocellular, melanoma or renal cell carcinoma. Before TCR sequencing, CD4+ and CD8+ T cells were separately sorted from peripheral blood.

Sequences were derived from CD4+ or CD8+ T cells sorted from blood, sampled in a trial of the OX40 agonist ivuxolimab. The receptor chain draws on TRBV4-2 and TRBJ2-7; confidence is insufficient to name the D gene. This clonotype was sampled from an adult with an advanced solid tumor such as melanoma, head and neck, liver or kidney cancer. The nucleotide sequence is given as TGTGCCAGCAGCCCTCGTTCCGGGTCCTACGAGCAGTACTTC. Translated, this is CASSPRSGSYEQYF.